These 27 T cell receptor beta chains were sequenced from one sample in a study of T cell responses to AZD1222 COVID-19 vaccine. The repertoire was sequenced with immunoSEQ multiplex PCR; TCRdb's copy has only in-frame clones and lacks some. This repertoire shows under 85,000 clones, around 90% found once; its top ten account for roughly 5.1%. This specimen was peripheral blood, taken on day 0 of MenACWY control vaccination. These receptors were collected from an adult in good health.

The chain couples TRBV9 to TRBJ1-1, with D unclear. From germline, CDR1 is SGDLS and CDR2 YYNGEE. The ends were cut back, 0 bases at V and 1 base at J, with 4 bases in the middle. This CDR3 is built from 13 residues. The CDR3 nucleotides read TGTGCCAGCAGCGTAGGGGCGAACACTGAAGCTTTCTTT. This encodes CASSVGANTEAFF.

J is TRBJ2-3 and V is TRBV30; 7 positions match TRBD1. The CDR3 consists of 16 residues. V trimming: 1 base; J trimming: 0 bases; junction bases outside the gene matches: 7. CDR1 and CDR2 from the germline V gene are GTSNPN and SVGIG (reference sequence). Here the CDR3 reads CAWSAGTAPSTDTQYF. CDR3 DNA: TGTGCCTGGAGTGCCGGGACAGCCCCCAGCACAGATACGCAGTATTTT.

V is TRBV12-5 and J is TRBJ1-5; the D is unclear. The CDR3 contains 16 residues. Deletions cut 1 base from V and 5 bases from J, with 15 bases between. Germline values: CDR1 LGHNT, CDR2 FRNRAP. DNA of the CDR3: TGTGCTAGTGGTTTGGCTAATTGGGGAACGGATCAGCCCCAGCATTTT. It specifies CASGLANWGTDQPQHF.

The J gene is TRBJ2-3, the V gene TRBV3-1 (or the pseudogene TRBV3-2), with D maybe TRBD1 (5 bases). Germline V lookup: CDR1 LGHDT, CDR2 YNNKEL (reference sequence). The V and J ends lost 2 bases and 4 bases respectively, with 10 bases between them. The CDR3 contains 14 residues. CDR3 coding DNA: TGTGCCAGCAGCCAACTAACCAGGGCAGATACGCAGTATTTT. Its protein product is CASSQLTRADTQYF.

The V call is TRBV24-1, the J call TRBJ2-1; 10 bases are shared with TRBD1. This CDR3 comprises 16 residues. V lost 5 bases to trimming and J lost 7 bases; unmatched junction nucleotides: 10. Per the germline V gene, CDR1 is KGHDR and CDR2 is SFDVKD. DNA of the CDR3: TGTGCCACCAGTGGGGTGACAGGGGGCTATTGGAATGAGCAGTTCTTC. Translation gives CATSGVTGGYWNEQFF.

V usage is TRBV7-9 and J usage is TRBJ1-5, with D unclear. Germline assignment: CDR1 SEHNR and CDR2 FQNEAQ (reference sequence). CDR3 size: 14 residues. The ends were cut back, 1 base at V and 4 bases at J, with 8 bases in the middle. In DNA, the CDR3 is TGTGCCAGCAGCTTAGAGGGAGGGAATCAGCCCCAGCATTTT. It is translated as CASSLEGGNQPQHF.

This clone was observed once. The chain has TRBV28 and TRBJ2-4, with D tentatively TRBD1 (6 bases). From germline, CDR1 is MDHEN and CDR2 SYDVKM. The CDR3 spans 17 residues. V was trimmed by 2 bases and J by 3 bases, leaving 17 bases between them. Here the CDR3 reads CASSLQGWGRGKNIQYF. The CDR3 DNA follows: TGTGCCAGCAGTTTACAGGGCTGGGGGCGAGGCAAAAACATTCAGTACTTC.

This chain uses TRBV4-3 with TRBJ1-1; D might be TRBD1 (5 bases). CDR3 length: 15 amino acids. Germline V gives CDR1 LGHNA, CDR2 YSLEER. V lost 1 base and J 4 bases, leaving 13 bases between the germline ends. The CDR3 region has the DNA TGCGCCAGCAGCCAAGCCGGGACCGGCAGCACTGAAGCTTTCTTT. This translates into CASSQAGTGSTEAFF.

The DNA for the CDR3 is TGTGCCAGCAGTTACAGGGGCTCTGGAAACACCATATATTTT. Translation gives CASSYRGSGNTIYF. V usage is TRBV6-2 or TRBV6-3 and J usage is TRBJ1-3, with D possibly matching TRBD1 (5 bases). The CDR3 loop spans 14 amino acids. The germline V and J ends were trimmed by 2 bases and 0 bases, with 5 bases remaining between them. Germline V lookup: CDR1 MNHEY, CDR2 SVGEGT.

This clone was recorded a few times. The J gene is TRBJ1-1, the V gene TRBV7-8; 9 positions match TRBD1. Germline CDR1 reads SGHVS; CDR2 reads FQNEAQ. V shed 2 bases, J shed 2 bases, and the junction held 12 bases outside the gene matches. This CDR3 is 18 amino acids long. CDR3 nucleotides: TGTGCCAGCAGCTTAAATGCCCACGGGACAGGGTATAACACTGAAGCTTTCTTT. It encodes CASSLNAHGTGYNTEAFF.

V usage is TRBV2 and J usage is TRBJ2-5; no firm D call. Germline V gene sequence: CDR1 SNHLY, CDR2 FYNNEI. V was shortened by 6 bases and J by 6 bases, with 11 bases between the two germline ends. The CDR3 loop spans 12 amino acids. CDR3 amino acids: CASRSQTKTQYF. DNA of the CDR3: TGTGCCAGCAGATCGCAAACTAAGACCCAGTACTTC.

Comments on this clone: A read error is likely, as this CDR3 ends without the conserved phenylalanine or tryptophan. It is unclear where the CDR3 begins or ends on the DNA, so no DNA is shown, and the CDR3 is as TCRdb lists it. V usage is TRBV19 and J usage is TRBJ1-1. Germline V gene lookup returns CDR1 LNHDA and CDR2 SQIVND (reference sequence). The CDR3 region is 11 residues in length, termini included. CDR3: CASRTTLRSFL.

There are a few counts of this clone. The CDR3 sequence: CASSRDSGSKNIQYF. CDR3 nucleotide sequence: TGTGCCAGCAGTCGTGATAGCGGGTCGAAAAACATTCAGTACTTC. The V and J genes are TRBV28 and TRBJ2-4, with TRBD2 identical over 7 bases. The CDR3 extends over 15 amino acids. Germline CDR1 and CDR2: MDHEN and SYDVKM. V trimming: 5 bases; J trimming: 4 bases; junction bases outside the gene matches: 8. Drawing the rest from reference TRBV28 and TRBJ2-4, the complete variable domain is DVKVTQSSRYLVKRTGEKVFLECVQDMDHENMFWYRQDPGLGLRLIYFSYDVKMKEKGDIPEGYSVSREKKERFSLILESASTNQTSMYLCASSRDSGSKNIQYFGAGTRLSVL.

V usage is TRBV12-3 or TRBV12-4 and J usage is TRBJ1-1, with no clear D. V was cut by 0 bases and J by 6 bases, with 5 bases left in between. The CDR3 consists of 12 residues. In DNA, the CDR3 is TGTGCCAGCAGTTTAGCGCTGGCTGAAGCTTTCTTT. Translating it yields CASSLALAEAFF.

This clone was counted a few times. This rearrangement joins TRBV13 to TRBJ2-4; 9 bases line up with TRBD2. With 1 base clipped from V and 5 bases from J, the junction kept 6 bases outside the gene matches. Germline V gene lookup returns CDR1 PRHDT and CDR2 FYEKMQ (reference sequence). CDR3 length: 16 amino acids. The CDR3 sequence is CASSLVGGGAQNIQYF. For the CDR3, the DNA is TGTGCCAGCAGCTTAGTGGGCGGGGGGGCCCAAAACATTCAGTACTTC.

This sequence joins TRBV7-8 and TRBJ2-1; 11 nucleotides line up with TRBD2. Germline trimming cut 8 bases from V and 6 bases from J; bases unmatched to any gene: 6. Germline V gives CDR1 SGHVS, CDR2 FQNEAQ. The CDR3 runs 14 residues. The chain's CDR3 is CASQSSGGRNEQFF. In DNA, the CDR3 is TGTGCCAGCCAGTCTAGCGGGGGGCGCAATGAGCAGTTCTTC.

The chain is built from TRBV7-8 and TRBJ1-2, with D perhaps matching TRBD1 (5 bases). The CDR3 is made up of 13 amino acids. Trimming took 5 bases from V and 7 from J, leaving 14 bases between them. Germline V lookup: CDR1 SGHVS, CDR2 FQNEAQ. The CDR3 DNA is TGTGCCAGCAGCCGGGACCCCGAGGGTGGCTACACCTTC. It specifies CASSRDPEGGYTF.

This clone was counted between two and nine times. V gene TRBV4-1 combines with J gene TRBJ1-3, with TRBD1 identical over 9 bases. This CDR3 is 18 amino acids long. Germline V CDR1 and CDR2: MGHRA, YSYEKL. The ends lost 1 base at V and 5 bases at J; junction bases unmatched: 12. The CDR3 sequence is CASSQGIIQGALRNTIYF. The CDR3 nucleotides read TGCGCCAGCAGCCAAGGAATCATACAGGGGGCGCTTCGAAACACCATATATTTT.

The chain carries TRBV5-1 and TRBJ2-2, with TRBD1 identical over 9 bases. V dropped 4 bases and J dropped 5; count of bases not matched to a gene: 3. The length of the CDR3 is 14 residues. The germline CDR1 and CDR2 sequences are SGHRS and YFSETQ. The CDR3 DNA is TGCGCCAGCAGCCGGGACAGGGCGACCGGGGAGCTGTTTTTT. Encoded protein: CASSRDRATGELFF. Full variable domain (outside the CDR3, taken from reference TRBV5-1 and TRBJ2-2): KAGVTQTPRYLIKTRGQQVTLSCSPISGHRSVSWYQQTPGQGLQFLFEYFSETQRNKGNFPGRFSGRQFSNSRSEMNVSTLELGDSALYLCASSRDRATGELFFGEGSRLTVL.

CDR3 sequence (DNA): TGTGCCTGGAGTTATGACAGCTCTCAGCCCCAGCATTTT. Translation gives CAWSYDSSQPQHF. The chain employs TRBV30 and TRBJ1-5; D might be TRBD1 (5 bases). The V and J ends lost 2 bases and 6 bases respectively, with 11 bases between them. The germline CDR1 and CDR2 sequences are GTSNPN and SVGIG (reference sequence). CDR3 length: 13 residues.

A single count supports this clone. As DNA, the CDR3 is TGTGCCAGCAGTTCCAGGGGGCTGCTTGGCTACACCTTC. It specifies CASSSRGLLGYTF. The genes are TRBV6-5 and TRBJ1-2, with 8 bases identical to TRBD1. V trimming: 4 bases; J trimming: 7 bases; junction bases outside the gene matches: 5. There are 13 residues in the CDR3. In germline, CDR1 is MNHEY, CDR2 SVGAGI.

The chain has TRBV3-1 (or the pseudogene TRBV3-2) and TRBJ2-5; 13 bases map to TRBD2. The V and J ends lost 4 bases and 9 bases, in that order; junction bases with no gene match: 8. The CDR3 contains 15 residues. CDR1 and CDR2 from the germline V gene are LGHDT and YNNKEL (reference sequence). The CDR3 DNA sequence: TGTGCCAGCAGCCTAGGACTAGCGGGGGCCGGGGCCCAGTACTTC. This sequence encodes CASSLGLAGAGAQYF.

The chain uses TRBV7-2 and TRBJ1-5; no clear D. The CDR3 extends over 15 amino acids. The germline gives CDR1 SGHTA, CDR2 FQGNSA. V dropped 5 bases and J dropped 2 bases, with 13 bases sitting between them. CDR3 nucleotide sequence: TGTGCCAGCAGCCCTAGCCCTGGTGGCAATCAGCCCCAGCATTTT. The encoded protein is CASSPSPGGNQPQHF.

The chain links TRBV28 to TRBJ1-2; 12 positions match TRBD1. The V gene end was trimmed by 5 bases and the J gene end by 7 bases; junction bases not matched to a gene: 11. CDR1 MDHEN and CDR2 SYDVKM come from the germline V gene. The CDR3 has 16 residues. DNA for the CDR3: TGTGCCAGCAGTCCAAGTCCCGGGACAGGGGGCAGTGGCTACACCTTC. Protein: CASSPSPGTGGSGYTF.

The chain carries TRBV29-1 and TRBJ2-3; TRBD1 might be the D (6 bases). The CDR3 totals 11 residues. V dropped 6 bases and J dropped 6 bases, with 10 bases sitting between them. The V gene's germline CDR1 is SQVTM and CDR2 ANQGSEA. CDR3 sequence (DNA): TGCAGCGTCGATAGGGGGGATACGCAGTATTTT. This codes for CSVDRGDTQYF.

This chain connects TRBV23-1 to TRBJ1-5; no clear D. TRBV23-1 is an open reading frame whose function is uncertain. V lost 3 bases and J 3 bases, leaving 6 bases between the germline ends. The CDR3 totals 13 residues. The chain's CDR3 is CASSHGPNQPQHF. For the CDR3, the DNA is TGCGCCAGCAGTCATGGGCCCAATCAGCCCCAGCATTTT.

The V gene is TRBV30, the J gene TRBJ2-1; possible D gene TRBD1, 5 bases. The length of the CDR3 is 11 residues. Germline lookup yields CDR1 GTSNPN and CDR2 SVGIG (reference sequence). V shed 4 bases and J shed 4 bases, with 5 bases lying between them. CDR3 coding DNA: TGTGCCTGGACAGGGTACAATGAGCAGTTCTTC. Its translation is CAWTGYNEQFF.